The source of this T cell receptor (beta chain) is a study of blood T cell repertoires in COVID-19. The table came from immunoSEQ multiplex PCR; TCRdb's copy has only in-frame clones and leaves some out. The sample yields fewer than 30,000 clones, over 70% seen once. The CDR3 spans 17 residues. V lost 1 base, J lost 1 base, and 17 bases lay in between. From germline, CDR1 is LGHDT and CDR2 YNNKEL (reference sequence). What was sequenced was peripheral blood. The clonotype comes from a man between 50 and 59 years old with active or convalescent COVID-19. The chain employs TRBV3-1 (or the pseudogene TRBV3-2) and TRBJ2-7; D is perhaps TRBD2 (6 bases). CDR3 nucleotides: TGTGCCAGCAGCCAAGTAAGATTGGCTAGCGAATCCTACGAGCAGTACTTC. Its translation: CASSQVRLASESYEQYF.